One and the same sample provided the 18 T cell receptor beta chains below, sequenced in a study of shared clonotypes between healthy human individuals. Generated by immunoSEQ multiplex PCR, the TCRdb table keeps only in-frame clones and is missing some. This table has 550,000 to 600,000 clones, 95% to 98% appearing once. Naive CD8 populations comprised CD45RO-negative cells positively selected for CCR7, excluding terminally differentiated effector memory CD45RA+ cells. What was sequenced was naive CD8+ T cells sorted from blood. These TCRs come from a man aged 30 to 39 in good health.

This CDR3 reads CASSLRAGGNEQFF. The DNA for the CDR3 is TGTGCCAGCAGCTTACGAGCGGGAGGAAATGAGCAGTTCTTC. J is TRBJ2-1 and V is TRBV7-9; TRBD2 aligns across 9 bases. J lost 7 bases, V lost 2 bases, and 3 bases had no gene match. This CDR3 has 14 amino acids. Germline CDR1 reads SEHNR; CDR2 reads FQNEAQ (reference sequence).

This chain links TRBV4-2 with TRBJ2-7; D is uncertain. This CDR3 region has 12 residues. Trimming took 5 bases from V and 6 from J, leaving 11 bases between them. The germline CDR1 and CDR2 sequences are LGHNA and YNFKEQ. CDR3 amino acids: CASSFIAGEQYF. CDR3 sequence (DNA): TGTGCCAGCAGCTTCATAGCTGGCGAGCAGTACTTC.

CDR3 in amino acids: CATSRERGEKLFF. In DNA form, the CDR3 reads TGTGCCACCAGCAGAGAACGGGGTGAAAAACTGTTTTTT. The rearrangement uses TRBV15 and TRBJ1-4; D gene uncertain. The length of the CDR3 is 13 residues. V lost 0 bases and J 7 bases, leaving 6 bases between the germline ends. Germline V lookup: CDR1 LNHNV, CDR2 YYDKDF (reference sequence). The complete variable domain, with remaining parts taken from reference TRBV15 and TRBJ1-4, reads DAMVIQNPRYQVTQFGKPVTLSCSQTLNHNVMYWYQQKSSQAPKLLFHYYDKDFNNEADTPDNFQSRRPNTSFCFLDIRSPGLGDTAMYLCATSRERGEKLFFGSGTQLSVL.

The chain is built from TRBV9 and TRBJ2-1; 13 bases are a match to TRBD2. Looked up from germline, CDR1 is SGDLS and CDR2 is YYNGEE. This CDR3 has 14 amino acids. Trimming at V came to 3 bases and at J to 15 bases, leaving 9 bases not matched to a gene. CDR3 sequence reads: CASSGGTSGAKLFF. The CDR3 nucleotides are TGTGCCAGCAGCGGCGGGACTAGCGGGGCCAAGCTGTTCTTC.

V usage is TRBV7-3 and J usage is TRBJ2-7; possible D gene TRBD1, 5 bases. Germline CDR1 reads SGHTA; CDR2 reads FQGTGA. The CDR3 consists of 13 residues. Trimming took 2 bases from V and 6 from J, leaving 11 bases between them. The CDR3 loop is CASSLAGSSEQYF. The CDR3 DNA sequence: TGTGCCAGCAGCTTAGCAGGGTCGAGCGAGCAGTACTTC.

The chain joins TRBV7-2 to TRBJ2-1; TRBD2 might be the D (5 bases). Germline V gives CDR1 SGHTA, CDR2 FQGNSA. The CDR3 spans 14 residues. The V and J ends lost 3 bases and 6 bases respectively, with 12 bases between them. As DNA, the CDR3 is TGTGCCAGCAGCTTCCCGGCTAGCATCAATGAGCAGTTCTTC. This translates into CASSFPASINEQFF.

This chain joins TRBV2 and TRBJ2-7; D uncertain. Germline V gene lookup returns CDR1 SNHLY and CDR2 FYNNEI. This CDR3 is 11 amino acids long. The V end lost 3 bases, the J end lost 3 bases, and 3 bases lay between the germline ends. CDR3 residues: CASSDNYEQYF. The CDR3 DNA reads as TGTGCCAGCAGTGACAACTACGAGCAGTACTTC.

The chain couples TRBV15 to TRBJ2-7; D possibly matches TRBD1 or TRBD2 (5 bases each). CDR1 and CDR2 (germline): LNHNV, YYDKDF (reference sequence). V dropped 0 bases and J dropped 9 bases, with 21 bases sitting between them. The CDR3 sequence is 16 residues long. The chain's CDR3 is CATSRDLGGSWVGQYF. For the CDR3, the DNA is TGTGCCACCAGCAGAGATCTTGGGGGTTCCTGGGTAGGGCAGTACTTC.

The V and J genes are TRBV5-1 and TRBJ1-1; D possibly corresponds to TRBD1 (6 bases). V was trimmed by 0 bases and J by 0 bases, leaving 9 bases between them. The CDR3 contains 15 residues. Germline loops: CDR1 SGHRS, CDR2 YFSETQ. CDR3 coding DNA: TGCGCCAGCAGCTTGGACAGGGCACTGAACACTGAAGCTTTCTTT. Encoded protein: CASSLDRALNTEAFF.

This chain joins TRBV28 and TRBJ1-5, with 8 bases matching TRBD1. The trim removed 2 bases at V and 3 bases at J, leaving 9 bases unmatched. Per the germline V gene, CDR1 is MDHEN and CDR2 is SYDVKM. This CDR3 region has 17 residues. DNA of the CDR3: TGTGCCAGCAGTTTAAAGAGGACAGGGCCATACAATCAGCCCCAGCATTTT. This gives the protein CASSLKRTGPYNQPQHF.

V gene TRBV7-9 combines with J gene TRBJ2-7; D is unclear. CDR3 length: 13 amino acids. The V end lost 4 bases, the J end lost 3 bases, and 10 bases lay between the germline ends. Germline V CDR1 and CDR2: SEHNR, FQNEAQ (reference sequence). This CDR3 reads CASSSLGFYEQYF. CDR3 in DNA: TGTGCCAGCAGCTCCCTAGGTTTCTACGAGCAGTACTTC.

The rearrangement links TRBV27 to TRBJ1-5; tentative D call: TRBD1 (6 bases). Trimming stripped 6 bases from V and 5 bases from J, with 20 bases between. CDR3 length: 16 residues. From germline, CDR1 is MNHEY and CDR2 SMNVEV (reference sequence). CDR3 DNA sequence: TGTGCCAGCAGACCTACAGGGCCTGGAGACCATCAGCCCCAGCATTTT. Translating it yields CASRPTGPGDHQPQHF.

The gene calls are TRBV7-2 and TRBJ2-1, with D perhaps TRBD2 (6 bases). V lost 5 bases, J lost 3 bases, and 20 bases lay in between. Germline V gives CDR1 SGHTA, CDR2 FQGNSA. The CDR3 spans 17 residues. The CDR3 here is CASSREGAGTRYNEQFF. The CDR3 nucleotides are TGTGCCAGCAGCCGGGAAGGGGCCGGGACTCGCTACAATGAGCAGTTCTTC.

CDR3: CASSEGGSSYNEQFF. The DNA of the CDR3 is TGTGCCAGCAGTGAAGGCGGGAGCTCCTACAATGAGCAGTTCTTC. The chain carries TRBV25-1 and TRBJ2-1; 7 bases align to TRBD2. The junction had 1 base not matched to a gene; V was cut back by 2 bases and J by 0 bases. The CDR3 has 15 amino acids. Germline V CDR1 and CDR2: MGHDK, SYGVNS.

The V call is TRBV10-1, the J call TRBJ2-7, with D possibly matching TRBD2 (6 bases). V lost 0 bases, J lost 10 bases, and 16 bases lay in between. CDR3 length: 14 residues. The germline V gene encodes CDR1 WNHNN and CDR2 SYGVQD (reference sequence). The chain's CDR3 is CASSESSGQLTQYF. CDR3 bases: TGCGCCAGCAGTGAGTCAAGCGGGCAGTTAACCCAGTACTTC.

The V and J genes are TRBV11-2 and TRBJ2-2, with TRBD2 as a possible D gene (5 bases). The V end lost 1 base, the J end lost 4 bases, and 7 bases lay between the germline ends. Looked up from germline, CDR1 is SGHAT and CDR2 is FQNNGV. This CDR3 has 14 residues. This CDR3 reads CASSLGEFTGELFF. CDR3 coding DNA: TGTGCCAGCAGCTTAGGGGAGTTCACCGGGGAGCTGTTTTTT.

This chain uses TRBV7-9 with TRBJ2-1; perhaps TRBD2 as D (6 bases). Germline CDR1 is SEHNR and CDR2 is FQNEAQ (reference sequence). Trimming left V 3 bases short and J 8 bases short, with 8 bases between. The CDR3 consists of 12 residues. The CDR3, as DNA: TGTGCCAGCAGCTTCTCTAGCGATGAGCAGTTCTTC. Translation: CASSFSSDEQFF.

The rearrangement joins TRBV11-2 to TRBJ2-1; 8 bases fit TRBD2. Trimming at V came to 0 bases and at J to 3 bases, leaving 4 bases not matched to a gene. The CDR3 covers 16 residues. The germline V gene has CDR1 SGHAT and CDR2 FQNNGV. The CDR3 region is CASSLDSGLGYNEQFF. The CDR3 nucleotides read TGTGCCAGCAGCTTAGATTCGGGACTAGGCTACAATGAGCAGTTCTTC.